One sample yielded the 32 T cell receptor beta chains listed below, sequenced in a study of T cells in Graves' hyperthyroidism and ophthalmopathy. From RNA transcripts, TCR beta CDR3 regions were amplified. Initially, a first-round RT-PCR of the TCR CDR3 employed the HTBI primer set. TCRdb recomputed calls from the multiplex PCR reads with MiXCR, one row per CDR3 protein. The table records about 690,000 distinct CDR3 sequences, about 18% of them present only once. The material sequenced was blood. Receptor source: a man aged 45-65 years with Graves' hyperthyroidism.

The chain uses TRBV28 and TRBJ2-1, with a possible D match to TRBD1 (7 bases). Deletions cut 6 bases from V and 2 bases from J, with 11 bases between. The CDR3 sequence is 14 residues long. Per the germline V gene, CDR1 is MDHEN and CDR2 is SYDVKM. DNA for the CDR3: TGTGCCAGCAGCAGGGGGGTTCCCTACAATGAGCAGTTCTTC. It is translated as CASSRGVPYNEQFF.

This clonotype was seen ten or more times. The chain links TRBV10-3 to TRBJ1-2; 7 nucleotides align to TRBD1. The CDR3 covers 13 residues. With 4 bases clipped from V and 3 bases from J, the junction kept 2 bases outside the gene matches. Germline lookup yields CDR1 ENHRY and CDR2 SYGVKD. CDR3 sequence: CAISAGQDYGYTF. CDR3 nucleotides: TGTGCCATCAGTGCCGGACAGGACTATGGCTACACCTTC.

V gene TRBV25-1 combines with J gene TRBJ2-5; no definite D call. Germline V gives CDR1 MGHDK, CDR2 SYGVNS. CDR3 size: 10 residues. Trimming cost V 7 bases and J 2 bases, with 2 bases left between them. The CDR3 loop reads CASKQETQYF. The CDR3, as DNA: TGTGCCAGCAAGCAAGAGACCCAGTACTTC.

There are many counts of this clonotype. This chain connects TRBV2 to TRBJ1-4; 11 nucleotides match TRBD1. This CDR3 is built from 16 residues. V lost 5 bases and J lost 0; bases outside the gene matches: 2. CDR1 is SNHLY, CDR2 FYNNEI, per germline. The CDR3 bases are TGTGCCAGCAGTCGGGACAGGGGGACAACTAATGAAAAACTGTTTTTT. Residues: CASSRDRGTTNEKLFF.

There are many counts of this clonotype. The chain joins TRBV5-8 to TRBJ2-2; 10 bases line up with TRBD2. Germline trimming cut 4 bases from V and 3 bases from J; bases unmatched to any gene: 3. This CDR3 region has 15 residues. The V gene's germline CDR1 is SGHTS and CDR2 YDEGEE. CDR3 residues: CASSGGLADTGELFF. For the CDR3, the DNA is TGTGCCAGCAGCGGCGGACTAGCGGACACCGGGGAGCTGTTTTTT.

This clonotype occurred a few times. This chain connects TRBV12-3 or TRBV12-4 to TRBJ2-1; D remains unclear. CDR3 length: 13 residues. V was trimmed by 6 bases and J by 4 bases, leaving 10 bases between them. The CDR3, as DNA: TGTGCCAGCAGCGCCGTTATGTACAATGAGCAGTTCTTC. Translated, it gives CASSAVMYNEQFF.

This clonotype was counted ten times or more. V usage is TRBV6-1 and J usage is TRBJ1-4; D is unclear. The V gene lost 2 bases and the J gene lost 0 bases, with 7 bases spanning the gap. This CDR3 is 15 amino acids long. From germline, CDR1 is MNHNS and CDR2 SASEGT. The CDR3 sequence is CASSEIYATNEKLFF. As DNA, the CDR3 is TGTGCCAGCAGTGAAATATACGCAACTAATGAAAAACTGTTTTTT.

There are many counts of this clonotype. The chain recombines TRBV30 with TRBJ1-1; D remains ambiguous. V was cut by 0 bases and J by 5 bases, with 10 bases left in between. Germline V gives CDR1 GTSNPN, CDR2 SVGIG (reference sequence). This CDR3 contains 13 residues. The CDR3 sequence is CAWSVESGTEAFF. The CDR3 DNA reads as TGTGCCTGGAGTGTAGAGTCGGGTACTGAAGCTTTCTTT.

The chain links TRBV5-1 to TRBJ2-6, with 7 bases lining up with TRBD1. The CDR3 runs to 19 residues. The germline V gene has CDR1 SGHRS and CDR2 YFSETQ. J lost 0 bases, V lost 5 bases, and 14 bases had no gene match. CDR3 bases: TGCGCCAGCAGTTATGAACCGGGACAGAAAGACTCTGGGGCCAACGTCCTGACTTTC. It translates to CASSYEPGQKDSGANVLTF. The variable domain in full, completed from reference TRBV5-1 and TRBJ2-6, reads KAGVTQTPRYLIKTRGQQVTLSCSPISGHRSVSWYQQTPGQGLQFLFEYFSETQRNKGNFPGRFSGRQFSNSRSEMNVSTLELGDSALYLCASSYEPGQKDSGANVLTFGAGSRLTVL.

This clonotype was found many times. The rearrangement joins TRBV7-2 to TRBJ2-7; TRBD2 matches 10 bases. Germline CDR1 and CDR2: SGHTA and FQGNSA. Trimming cost V 6 bases and J 2 bases; bases outside gene matches: 4. The CDR3 spans 14 residues. The CDR3 DNA sequence: TGTGCCAGCAGTCCTAGCGGGAGACCCTACGAGCAGTACTTC. Residues: CASSPSGRPYEQYF. The whole variable domain, remainder taken from reference TRBV7-2 and TRBJ2-7, is GAGVSQSPSNKVTEKGKDVELRCDPISGHTALYWYRQSLGQGLEFLIYFQGNSAPDKSGLPSDRFSAERTGGSVSTLTIQRTQQEDSAVYLCASSPSGRPYEQYFGPGTRLTVT.

The chain uses TRBV20-1 and TRBJ2-1, with 7 nucleotides matching TRBD2. The CDR3 contains 14 residues. The germline CDR1 and CDR2 sequences are DFQATT and SNEGSKA (reference sequence). V gave up 2 bases and J gave up 4 bases; unmatched junction bases: 5. The CDR3, as DNA: TGCAGTGCTAGATTCGGACTAGGGTACAATGAGCAGTTCTTC. Translating it yields CSARFGLGYNEQFF.

This clonotype was detected a few times. This chain links TRBV7-3 with TRBJ2-1, with 7 positions matching TRBD2. The junction had 11 bases not matched to a gene; V was cut back by 5 bases and J by 7 bases. Germline assignment: CDR1 SGHTA and CDR2 FQGTGA. The CDR3 totals 15 residues. The CDR3 region is CASSLSSGPQNEQFF. The CDR3 DNA sequence: TGTGCCAGCAGCCTTTCTAGCGGTCCGCAGAATGAGCAGTTCTTC.

This rearrangement joins TRBV6-1 to TRBJ2-7, with D perhaps TRBD2 (6 bases). Germline V gene lookup returns CDR1 MNHNS and CDR2 SASEGT. CDR3 length: 16 residues. V lost 4 bases, J lost 3 bases, and 19 bases lay in between. In DNA, the CDR3 is TGTGCCAGCAGTGTCACCGGGAGCTCTAGATTCTACGAGCAGTACTTC. It codes for CASSVTGSSRFYEQYF.

This clonotype was counted between two and nine times. V gene TRBV27 combines with J gene TRBJ1-2; TRBD1 agrees at 8 bases. Germline values: CDR1 MNHEY, CDR2 SMNVEV (reference sequence). V lost 5 bases, J lost 6 bases, and 14 bases stayed unmatched. This CDR3 is 16 amino acids long. The CDR3 coding sequence is TGTGCCAGCAGTAGGGACAGGAGTCCCGTTGGGCATGGCTACACCTTC. It specifies CASSRDRSPVGHGYTF.

There are a few counts of this clonotype. The chain recombines TRBV20-1 with TRBJ2-1; D remains unclear. V lost 1 base and J lost 4, with 14 bases in between. Germline assignment: CDR1 DFQATT and CDR2 SNEGSKA (reference sequence). CDR3 length equals 15 residues. This CDR3 reads CSARVYGPRYNEQFF. The CDR3, as DNA: TGCAGTGCTAGAGTATACGGCCCTAGGTACAATGAGCAGTTCTTC.

The CDR3 is CASSLPPWSLAGGGGVTGELFF. In DNA form, the CDR3 reads TGCGCCAGCAGCCTGCCTCCTTGGTCACTAGCGGGAGGAGGAGGGGTCACCGGGGAGCTGTTTTTT. The rearrangement uses TRBV5-1 and TRBJ2-2; 12 bases match TRBD2. Germline lookup yields CDR1 SGHRS and CDR2 YFSETQ. The CDR3 runs to 22 residues. The V gene end was trimmed by 4 bases and the J gene end by 4 bases; junction bases not matched to a gene: 23.

Remarks on this clonotype: The junction does not match germline at one end; this may be a read error. The J gene is TRBJ2-7, the V gene TRBV4-2; 9 bases align to TRBD1. Germline lookup yields CDR1 LGHNA and CDR2 YNFKEQ. The CDR3 has 16 residues. For the CDR3, the DNA is TGTGCCAGCAGCCAAGGGGGCCGACAGGGGGGAGACGAGCGGTACTTC. Protein sequence: CASSQGGRQGGDERYF.

In its sample, this clonotype was seen many times. V gene TRBV7-9 combines with J gene TRBJ1-5, with D possibly TRBD1 on 6 matching bases. CDR1 and CDR2 from the germline V gene are SEHNR and FQNEAQ (reference sequence). This CDR3 comprises 14 residues. The ends were cut back, 1 base at V and 3 bases at J, with 7 bases in the middle. The CDR3 DNA reads TGTGCCAGCAGCTTAGGACAGGACAATCAGCCCCAGCATTTT. Its translation is CASSLGQDNQPQHF.

This clonotype was observed a few times. V is TRBV3-1 and J is TRBJ2-4, with D possibly TRBD1 on 6 matching bases. V lost 4 bases to trimming and J lost 6 bases, with 16 bases between them. CDR1 LGHDT and CDR2 YNNKEL come from the germline V gene (reference sequence). The CDR3 covers 15 residues. The DNA for the CDR3 is TGTGCCAGCAGCCTAGGGGGTACCTCTAGAAACATTCAGTACTTC. It specifies CASSLGGTSRNIQYF.

This clonotype was picked up many times. The CDR3 loop is CASSLWAQGLNYEQYF. As DNA, the CDR3 is TGTGCCAGCAGTTTATGGGCCCAGGGACTGAACTACGAGCAGTACTTC. V gene TRBV28 combines with J gene TRBJ2-7, with TRBD2 as a possible D gene (6 bases). Per the germline V gene, CDR1 is MDHEN and CDR2 is SYDVKM. The V and J ends lost 0 bases and 3 bases respectively, with 15 bases between them. CDR3 length: 16 residues.

This clonotype was seen repeatedly, ten times or more. The rearrangement links TRBV27 to TRBJ1-1; D is unresolved. The ends were cut back, 5 bases at V and 3 bases at J, with 10 bases in the middle. This CDR3 region has 13 residues. Per the germline V gene, CDR1 is MNHEY and CDR2 is SMNVEV (reference sequence). The CDR3 DNA sequence: TGTGCCAGCAGTGCCGGGCCTTACACTGAAGCTTTCTTT. It yields the protein CASSAGPYTEAFF.

This clonotype was detected many times. This chain joins TRBV28 and TRBJ1-2; D is uncertain. V lost 6 bases to trimming and J lost 7 bases, with 21 bases between them. Germline V gene sequence: CDR1 MDHEN, CDR2 SYDVKM. CDR3 length equals 15 residues. The DNA for the CDR3 is TGTGCCAGCAGAATCTTTCGGTGGGCAGGCGGTGGCTACACCTTC. Residues: CASRIFRWAGGGYTF.

In regard to this clonotype: A much larger clone differs by one base, so this may be a read error. This chain joins TRBV6-5 and TRBJ1-1, with 7 bases that match TRBD1. The CDR3 runs 15 residues. The germline gives CDR1 MNHEY, CDR2 SVGAGI. This CDR3 is CASSYSLQGNTDAFF. The CDR3 DNA follows: TGTGCCAGCAGTTACTCGTTACAGGGGAACACTGATGCTTTCTTT.

The V gene is TRBV27, the J gene TRBJ2-1, with TRBD2 matching 9 bases. With 5 bases clipped from V and 1 base from J, the junction kept 6 bases outside the gene matches. This CDR3 spans 16 amino acids. Germline CDR1 and CDR2: MNHEY and SMNVEV (reference sequence). In DNA form, the CDR3 reads TGTGCCAGCAGTCCCTTAGCGGGAGCGTCCTACAATGAGCAGTTCTTC. Amino acids: CASSPLAGASYNEQFF.

This clonotype has at least ten counts. The V and J genes are TRBV9 and TRBJ2-5; 7 bases fit TRBD1. There are 16 residues in the CDR3. Germline values: CDR1 SGDLS, CDR2 YYNGEE. With 3 bases clipped from V and 1 base from J, the junction kept 9 bases outside the gene matches. The CDR3 sequence: CASSAQGIVSQETQYF. CDR3 sequence (DNA): TGTGCCAGCAGCGCACAGGGGATTGTTAGCCAAGAGACCCAGTACTTC. The whole variable domain, filled in from reference TRBV9 and TRBJ2-5, reads DSGVTQTPKHLITATGQRVTLRCSPRSGDLSVYWYQQSLDQGLQFLIQYYNGEERAKGNILERFSAQQFPDLHSELNLSSLELGDSALYFCASSAQGIVSQETQYFGPGTRLLVL.

This clonotype was observed many times. DNA of the CDR3: TGTGCCAGCAGCCAGGGGGGCGGGCGCGATTCACCCCTCCACTTT. It yields the protein CASSQGGGRDSPLHF. This sequence joins TRBV7-3 and TRBJ1-6; 7 positions match TRBD1. This CDR3 region has 15 residues. With V trimmed by 5 bases and J by 8 bases, 9 bases remained unmatched. CDR1 SGHTA and CDR2 FQGTGA come from the germline V gene.

The chain links TRBV5-6 to TRBJ1-5; TRBD1 might be the D (6 bases). Germline assignment: CDR1 SGHDT and CDR2 YYEEEE. V shed 1 base and J shed 3 bases, with 8 bases lying between them. The CDR3 is made up of 14 amino acids. The CDR3 here is CASSLRGFNQPQHF. DNA of the CDR3: TGTGCCAGCAGCTTGAGGGGGTTCAATCAGCCCCAGCATTTT.

The chain carries TRBV2 and TRBJ2-2, with TRBD2 matching 9 bases. Germline CDR1 SNHLY, CDR2 FYNNEI. The CDR3 contains 16 residues. V dropped 6 bases and J dropped 1; count of bases not matched to a gene: 6. The CDR3 DNA reads as TGTGCCAGCAGGGCCAGTAGCGGGAGGAACACCGGGGAGCTGTTTTTT. This codes for CASRASSGRNTGELFF.

This clonotype was detected ten times or more. The chain carries TRBV12-5 and TRBJ2-1, with TRBD2 as a possible D gene (5 bases). The CDR3 consists of 14 residues. Germline CDR1 reads LGHNT; CDR2 reads FRNRAP. The V and J ends lost 7 bases and 5 bases respectively, with 15 bases between them. CDR3 sequence reads: CASVQSGWDNEQFF. The CDR3 DNA reads as TGTGCTAGTGTCCAAAGCGGATGGGACAATGAGCAGTTCTTC.

This clonotype was counted many times. The chain recombines TRBV20-1 with TRBJ2-1; D could derive from TRBD1 or TRBD2 (6 bases each). The CDR3 runs to 13 residues. V lost 3 bases and J lost 7, with 13 bases in between. Germline lookup yields CDR1 DFQATT and CDR2 SNEGSKA (reference sequence). CDR3 sequence: CSASLEGTNEQFF. The CDR3 coding sequence is TGCAGTGCTAGTCTGGAGGGGACAAATGAGCAGTTCTTC.

In DNA form, the CDR3 reads TGTGCCAGCAGCCGCGTTACAGACACAGATACGCAGTATTTT. Its translation: CASSRVTDTDTQYF. This rearrangement joins TRBV5-4 to TRBJ2-3; D gene unclear. The V end lost 4 bases, the J end lost 2 bases, and 11 bases lay between the germline ends. The CDR3 is made up of 14 amino acids. The germline V gene encodes CDR1 SGHNT and CDR2 YYREEE (reference sequence).

Points on this clonotype: Since a much larger clone is just one base distant, this may be a read error. In DNA, the CDR3 is TGTGCCAGCAGCAGGGGGGCCGACTATGGCTACACCTTC. Its protein is CASSRGADYGYTF. V is TRBV6-2 or TRBV6-3 and J is TRBJ1-2; 7 bases align to TRBD1. The V and J ends lost 6 bases and 3 bases, in that order; junction bases with no gene match: 4. The CDR3 totals 13 residues. Germline CDR1 MNHEY, CDR2 SVGEGT.